A selection of T cell receptor beta chains follows, all from one sample in a study of lymphopenia after photon versus proton radiotherapy. The repertoire was sequenced with immunoSEQ multiplex PCR; TCRdb's copy has only in-frame clones and lacks some. The sample yields some 45,000 clones, about four fifths seen once. This specimen consisted of peripheral blood, obtained from a patient treated with proton-based radiotherapy. Receptors originate from a woman aged 65 to 85 with pancreatic cancer. Both conserved end residues are part of each CDR3. Fields, in order: D gene, CDR3 length, V gene, clone size, J gene, CDR3 DNA, CDR3 protein. The D gene is left open where the match is weak. Where a row states a size, it is once, few, many or the class of an expanded clone; other rows omit it.

-	13	TRBV29-1	-	TRBJ1-1	TGCAGCGCTGAGGAATCGGCTCTCACTGAAGCTTTCTTT	CSAEESALTEAFF
-	11	TRBV10-3	-	TRBJ2-7	TGTGCCATCAGTGATGCCTACGAGCAGTACTTC	CAISDAYEQYF
-	17	TRBV18	-	TRBJ1-2	TGTGCCAGCTCACCACAAGGCATGGCAGGGATAAGCTATGGCTACACCTTC	CASSPQGMAGISYGYTF
-	13	TRBV6-5	-	TRBJ1-6	TGTGCCAGCAGTTACGAAAGGAATTCACCCCTCCACTTT	CASSYERNSPLHF
TRBD1	14	TRBV18	-	TRBJ2-3	TGTGCCAGCTCACCCTGGACAGGGCCAGATACGCAGTATTTT	CASSPWTGPDTQYF
-	15	TRBV27	once	TRBJ2-7	TGTGCCAGCAGGCTTAGCCCCCGGACAGTCTACGAGCAGTACTTC	CASRLSPRTVYEQYF
-	12	TRBV28	-	TRBJ1-1	TGTGCCAGCAGCCTGATGAACACTGAAGCTTTCTTT	CASSLMNTEAFF
TRBD1	14	TRBV7-9	-	TRBJ1-5	TGTGCCAGCAGCTTAGACAGGGGGGGCCAGCCCCAGCATTTT	CASSLDRGGQPQHF
-	20	TRBV28	few	TRBJ1-5	TGTGCCAGCAGGCCGTCTTCCGACAGGTCCGGGTTCTATAGCAATCAGCCCCAGCATTTT	CASRPSSDRSGFYSNQPQHF
-	18	TRBV9	-	TRBJ2-3	TGTGCCAGCAGCGTAGGGGTTAGCGGTTCAGGGGGCACAGATACGCAGTATTTT	CASSVGVSGSGGTDTQYF
-	15	TRBV11-2	-	TRBJ2-6	TGTGCCAGCAGCGCCCCGTCCTCTGGGGCCAACGTCCTGACTTTC	CASSAPSSGANVLTF
TRBD1	15	TRBV18	-	TRBJ1-1	TGTGCCAGCTCCCCAGGAACAGGGGGAAACACTGAAGCTTTCTTT	CASSPGTGGNTEAFF
-	14	TRBV6-5	-	TRBJ1-5	TGTGCCAGCAGGGAGGGAGGTAACAATCAGCCCCAGCATTTT	CASREGGNNQPQHF
-	15	TRBV6-5	-	TRBJ2-7	TGTGCCAGCATTAAATCCGGGACCCACTCCTACGAGCAGTACTTC	CASIKSGTHSYEQYF
TRBD1	14	TRBV11-2	-	TRBJ1-5	TGTGCCAGCAGGGAAACAGGGGAGCATCAGCCCCAGCATTTT	CASRETGEHQPQHF
-	14	TRBV4-3	-	TRBJ2-5	TGCGCCAGCAGCCAAGAGGGTGGGCAAGAGACCCAGTACTTC	CASSQEGGQETQYF
-	14	TRBV5-6	-	TRBJ2-7	TGTGCCAGCAGCTTGGGCCCGGGGTCTTACGAGCAGTACTTC	CASSLGPGSYEQYF
-	16	TRBV7-3	-	TRBJ2-3	TGTGCCAACAGCTTCATGCTGACTCCTCACACAGATACGCAGTATTTT	CANSFMLTPHTDTQYF
TRBD1	14	TRBV13	-	TRBJ2-1	TGTGCCAGCAGCACCGGGACAGGGCGTCATGAGCAGTTCTTC	CASSTGTGRHEQFF
-	15	TRBV5-1	once	TRBJ2-3	TGCGCCAGCAGCCCTACCGGACTGGGCACAGATACGCAGTATTTT	CASSPTGLGTDTQYF
-	14	TRBV27	-	TRBJ2-1	TGTGCCAGCAGTTGGGGCGGGACATACAATGAGCAGTTCTTC	CASSWGGTYNEQFF
-	11	TRBV29-1	-	TRBJ2-5	TGCAGCGTTGGGGCGGTTGAGACCCAGTACTTC	CSVGAVETQYF